The rows below give T cell receptor beta chains drawn from one sample of a study of shared clonotypes between healthy human individuals. The protocol was immunoSEQ multiplex PCR, while the TCRdb copy is restricted to in-frame clones and leaves out a portion. The sample has about 820,000 clones, around 93% seen once. The sample comprised naive CD8+ T cells sorted from blood. These receptors came from a young man in good health. CDR3s include the opening cysteine and the closing phenylalanine or tryptophan. The D gene is left open where the match is weak. Some rows have no size entry. The others give once, few or many, or a class for an expanded clone.

d_call	clone_size	v_call	cdr3_length	j_call	cdr3_nt	cdr3_aa
TRBD2	.	TRBV29-1	14	TRBJ2-7	TGCAGCGTTGGGCGGGAGGGCCGAAAGGCCGAGCAGTACTTC	CSVGREGRKAEQYF
.	.	TRBV2	16	TRBJ2-7	TGTGCCAGCAGCTGGGGACCTGATATCTCCGGGACCGAGCAGTACTTC	CASSWGPDISGTEQYF
TRBD1	.	TRBV11-2	15	TRBJ1-2	TGTGCCAGCAGCCCCCTCCAGGCAGGGGGCTTTGGCTACACCTTC	CASSPLQAGGFGYTF
.	.	TRBV9	16	TRBJ2-1	TGTGCCAGCAGCGTAGTTCCTAGCGAAAACTACAATGAGCAGTTCTTC	CASSVVPSENYNEQFF
.	.	TRBV12-5	13	TRBJ1-1	TGTGCTAGTGGTTCGGGATCGGTCACTGAAGCTTTCTTT	CASGSGSVTEAFF
TRBD1	few	TRBV7-9	14	TRBJ1-1	TGTGCCAGCAGCTTATCCGGAGGGACAGGGGAAGCTTTCTTT	CASSLSGGTGEAFF
TRBD2	.	TRBV7-9	18	TRBJ2-5	TGTGCCAGCAGCTTAGGTTTTGCGGGAGGGTCCTCACAAGAGACCCAGTACTTC	CASSLGFAGGSSQETQYF
TRBD2	.	TRBV7-2	15	TRBJ2-5	TGTGCCAGCAGAAAAGGTGGAGCGGGGCAAGAGACCCAGTACTTC	CASRKGGAGQETQYF
.	.	TRBV6-5	14	TRBJ2-7	TGTGCCAGCAGTCCCCGGCTGACTCGGGGGGAGCAGTACTTC	CASSPRLTRGEQYF
.	.	TRBV11-2	18	TRBJ2-3	TGTGCCAGCAGCTTAGGGATACAGGGGGGGAGTAGCACAGATACGCAGTATTTT	CASSLGIQGGSSTDTQYF
TRBD2	.	TRBV10-3	16	TRBJ2-1	TGTGCCATCAGTGAGGACGTGCCGGGAGGGTACGATGAGCAGTTCTTC	CAISEDVPGGYDEQFF
TRBD1	once	TRBV6-5	14	TRBJ2-7	TGTGCCAGCAGTCATGGGACAGTTAGCCACGAGCAGTACTTC	CASSHGTVSHEQYF
TRBD2	.	TRBV29-1	14	TRBJ2-1	TGCAGCGTGTCCGGGACTAGGCTTCCCAATGAGCAGTTCTTC	CSVSGTRLPNEQFF
.	.	TRBV18	17	TRBJ2-2	TGTGCCAGCTCACCGAAGACCGGTGGCACTCTGGGTACCGAGCTGTTTTTT	CASSPKTGGTLGTELFF
.	.	TRBV7-2	14	TRBJ2-5	TGTGCCAGCAGCTTGCCCGGGCTACAAGAGACCCAGTACTTC	CASSLPGLQETQYF
.	.	TRBV27	15	TRBJ2-7	TGTGCCAGCAGTTACGGGGGACTCGCCGCCTACGAGCAGTACTTC	CASSYGGLAAYEQYF
.	once	TRBV7-9	12	TRBJ1-5	TGTGCCAGCAGCTTAGGGGTTCAGCCCCAGCATTTT	CASSLGVQPQHF
TRBD2	.	TRBV6-4	16	TRBJ2-1	TGTGCCAGCAGTGACTCACGGACTAGCCGAACTAATGAGCAGTTCTTC	CASSDSRTSRTNEQFF
.	.	TRBV5-1	14	TRBJ2-6	TGCGCCAGCAGAGATTGGTCTGGGGCCAACGTCCTGACTTTC	CASRDWSGANVLTF
TRBD1	.	TRBV4-1	18	TRBJ2-1	TGCGCCAGCAGCCAAGTATACACAGGGGTTGATACCTACAATGAGCAGTTCTTC	CASSQVYTGVDTYNEQFF
.	.	TRBV9	13	TRBJ2-3	TGTGCCAGCAGCTACGCTCTAACAGATACGCAGTATTTT	CASSYALTDTQYF
TRBD1	.	TRBV6-1	15	TRBJ1-5	TGTGCCAGCAGTGAATACGAGACAGGGGATCAGCCCCAGCATTTT	CASSEYETGDQPQHF
.	.	TRBV7-9	14	TRBJ2-2	TGTGCCAGCAGCTTAGACCCTCGGACCGGGGAGCTGTTTTTT	CASSLDPRTGELFF
TRBD2	.	TRBV27	18	TRBJ2-7	TGTGCCAGCAGTCTCCCCCACCTCGGGACTAGCGGGAGGTATGAGCAGTACTTC	CASSLPHLGTSGRYEQYF
.	.	TRBV27	15	TRBJ2-1	TGTGCCAGCAGTTCCCAAACACAGGGTACGAATGAGCAGTTCTTC	CASSSQTQGTNEQFF
.	.	TRBV5-6	12	TRBJ2-5	TGTGCCAGCAGCGAAGTAATGGGGACCCAGTACTTC	CASSEVMGTQYF
TRBD2	.	TRBV4-2	14	TRBJ2-5	TGTGCCAGCAGCCAGCCGGGACTACAAGAGACCCAGTACTTC	CASSQPGLQETQYF
TRBD2	.	TRBV2	16	TRBJ2-7	TGTGCCAGCAGTGGGGGGGGACTAGCGGGTACCTACGAGCAGTACTTC	CASSGGGLAGTYEQYF
.	.	TRBV11-2	16	TRBJ2-7	TGTGCCAGCAGCTACAATAGCGGAGAAGTCTCCTACGAGCAGTACTTC	CASSYNSGEVSYEQYF
TRBD2	once	TRBV5-1	13	TRBJ2-5	TGCGCCAGCAGCGGGGGACTAGGGGAGACCCAGTACTTC	CASSGGLGETQYF
.	.	TRBV29-1	14	TRBJ1-1	TGCAGCGTGGGGAAACGGGGGGCAGGCACTGAAGCTTTCTTT	CSVGKRGAGTEAFF
TRBD2	.	TRBV6-6	14	TRBJ2-7	TGTGCCAGCAGCACTAGCGGGAGGGCCTACGAGCAGTACTTC	CASSTSGRAYEQYF
TRBD2	.	TRBV15	15	TRBJ2-1	TGTGCCACCAGCGAGGGCCTAGCGGACTACAATGAGCAGTTCTTC	CATSEGLADYNEQFF
TRBD1	.	TRBV7-8	15	TRBJ1-1	TGTGCCAGCAGCTTAGGGAACAGGGGGAAGGCTGAAGCTTTCTTT	CASSLGNRGKAEAFF
TRBD1	.	TRBV11-3	19	TRBJ2-5	TGTGCCAGCAGCTCCTTAGACAACGGACCGGGACAGGGGGAGGAGACCCAGTACTTC	CASSSLDNGPGQGEETQYF
.	.	TRBV7-2	18	TRBJ2-2	TGTGCCAGCAGCTTAGGCCCGGGGACGGCCACGAACACCGGGGAGCTGTTTTTT	CASSLGPGTATNTGELFF
.	.	TRBV4-1	17	TRBJ2-1	TGCGCCAGCAGCCAAGGACTTCCGGGGATCACCTACAATGAGCAGTTCTTC	CASSQGLPGITYNEQFF
TRBD2	.	TRBV4-1	16	TRBJ2-1	TGCGCCAGCAGCCTCTTGCACGAGCGGGAGGACAATGAGCAGTTCTTC	CASSLLHEREDNEQFF
.	once	TRBV29-1	14	TRBJ2-7	TGCAGCGTTGAAGCGGGGCTAAGTGGGGACGAGCAGTACTTC	CSVEAGLSGDEQYF
.	.	TRBV15	13	TRBJ2-3	TGTGCCACCAGCAGTAAATTCGCAGATACGCAGTATTTT	CATSSKFADTQYF
.	few	TRBV25-1	17	TRBJ2-5	TGTGCCAGCAGTGACCCCCCTGAAATAGCGGAGAAAGAGACCCAGTACTTC	CASSDPPEIAEKETQYF
.	.	TRBV5-5	16	TRBJ2-2	TGTGCCAGCAGCTCCGGGACACCACCGCGCACCGGGGAGCTGTTTTTT	CASSSGTPPRTGELFF
TRBD2	many	TRBV28	15	TRBJ2-1	TGTGCCAGCACCCGGGGGGGGATCCTATTCAATGAGCAGTTCTTC	CASTRGGILFNEQFF
.	.	TRBV29-1	14	TRBJ1-2	TGCAGCGTTGCTCAAGACAGCGACCTCTATGGCTACACCTTC	CSVAQDSDLYGYTF
TRBD1	.	TRBV6-1	13	TRBJ1-1	TGTGCCAGCAGACGCCTATCGACAGGGTCGGCTTTCTTT	CASRRLSTGSAFF
TRBD2	.	TRBV11-2	16	TRBJ2-1	TGTGCCAGCAGCCCGGGGATAGCGGGAGGGCTAGATGAGCAGTTCTTC	CASSPGIAGGLDEQFF
TRBD2	once	TRBV25-1	17	TRBJ2-7	TGTGCCAGCAGTGTCTTGGATCTGGGACTAGCGGCTTACGAGCAGTACTTC	CASSVLDLGLAAYEQYF
.	.	TRBV6-5	14	TRBJ1-1	TGTGCCAGCAGTTACTCGAGGACCTTCACTGAAGCTTTCTTT	CASSYSRTFTEAFF
.	once	TRBV7-9	16	TRBJ2-5	TGTGCCAGCAGCTTGGGGAGAGGCGTTAGCTCCCGAACCCAGTACTTC	CASSLGRGVSSRTQYF
TRBD1	.	TRBV6-5	16	TRBJ2-3	TGTGCCAGCAGTTACGCTACCAGGGGGCCCAGCGATACGCAGTATTTT	CASSYATRGPSDTQYF
.	.	TRBV29-1	12	TRBJ1-2	TGCAGCGCCGCGGACGGGGCCGGGGGCTACACCTTC	CSAADGAGGYTF